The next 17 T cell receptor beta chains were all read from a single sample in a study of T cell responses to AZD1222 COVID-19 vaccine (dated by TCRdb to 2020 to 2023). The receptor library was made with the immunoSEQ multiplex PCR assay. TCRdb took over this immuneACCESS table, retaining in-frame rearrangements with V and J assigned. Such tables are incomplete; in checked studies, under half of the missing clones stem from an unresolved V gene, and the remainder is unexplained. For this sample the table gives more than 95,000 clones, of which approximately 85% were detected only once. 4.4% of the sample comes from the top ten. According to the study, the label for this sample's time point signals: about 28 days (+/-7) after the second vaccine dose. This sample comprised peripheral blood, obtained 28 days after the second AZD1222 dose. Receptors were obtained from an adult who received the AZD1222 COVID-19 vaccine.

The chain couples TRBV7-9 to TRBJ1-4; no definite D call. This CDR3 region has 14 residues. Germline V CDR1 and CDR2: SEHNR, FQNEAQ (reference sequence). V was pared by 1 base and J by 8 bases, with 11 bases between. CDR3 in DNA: TGTGCCAGCAGCTTAGGGAGTTCTGGAGAAAAACTGTTTTTT. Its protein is CASSLGSSGEKLFF. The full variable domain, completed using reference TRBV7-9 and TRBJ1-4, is DTGVSQNPRHKITKRGQNVTFRCDPISEHNRLYWYRQTLGQGPEFLTYFQNEAQLEKSRLLSDRFSAERPKGSFSTLEIQRTEQGDSAMYLCASSLGSSGEKLFFGSGTQLSVL.

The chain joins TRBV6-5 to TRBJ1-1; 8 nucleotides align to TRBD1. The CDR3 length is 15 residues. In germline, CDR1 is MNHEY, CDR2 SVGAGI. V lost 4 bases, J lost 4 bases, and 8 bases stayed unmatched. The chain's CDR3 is CASSSGQGGVTEAFF. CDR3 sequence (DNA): TGTGCCAGCAGTTCTGGACAGGGAGGCGTCACTGAAGCTTTCTTT.

The CDR3 DNA sequence: TGTGCCAGCAGCTATTGGGCCGAGAACACTGAAGCTTTCTTT. Protein sequence: CASSYWAENTEAFF. This chain uses TRBV7-9 with TRBJ1-1; D not certain. Germline loops: CDR1 SEHNR, CDR2 FQNEAQ (reference sequence). The CDR3 extends over 14 amino acids. V was clipped by 4 bases and J by 1 base, with 10 bases between them.

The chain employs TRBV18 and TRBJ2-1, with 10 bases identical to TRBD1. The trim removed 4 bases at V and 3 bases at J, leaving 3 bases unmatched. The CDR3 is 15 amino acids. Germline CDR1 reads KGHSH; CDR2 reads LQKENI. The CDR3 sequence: CASSRGQGDYNEQFF. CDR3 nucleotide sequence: TGTGCCAGCTCACGAGGACAGGGGGACTACAATGAGCAGTTCTTC.

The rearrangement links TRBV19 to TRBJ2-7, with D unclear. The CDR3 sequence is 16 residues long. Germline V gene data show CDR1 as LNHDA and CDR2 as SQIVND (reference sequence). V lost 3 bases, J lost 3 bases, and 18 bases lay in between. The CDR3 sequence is CASSILGPGSNYEQYF. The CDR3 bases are TGTGCCAGTAGTATCCTCGGGCCAGGCTCTAACTACGAGCAGTACTTC.

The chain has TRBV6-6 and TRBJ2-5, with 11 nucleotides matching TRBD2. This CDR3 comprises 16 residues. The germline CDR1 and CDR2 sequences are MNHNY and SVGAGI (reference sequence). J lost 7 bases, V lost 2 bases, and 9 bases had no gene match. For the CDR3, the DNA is TGTGCCAGCAGTTACACTAGCGGGGGCGTCTTTTTGACCCAGTACTTC. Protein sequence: CASSYTSGGVFLTQYF.

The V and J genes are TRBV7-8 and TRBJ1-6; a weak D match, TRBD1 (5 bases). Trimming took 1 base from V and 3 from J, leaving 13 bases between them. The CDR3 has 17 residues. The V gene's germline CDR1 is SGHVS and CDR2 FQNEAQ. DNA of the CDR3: TGTGCCAGCAGCTTAGAAGGTCTAGGGGTCTATAATTCACCCCTCCACTTT. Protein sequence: CASSLEGLGVYNSPLHF.

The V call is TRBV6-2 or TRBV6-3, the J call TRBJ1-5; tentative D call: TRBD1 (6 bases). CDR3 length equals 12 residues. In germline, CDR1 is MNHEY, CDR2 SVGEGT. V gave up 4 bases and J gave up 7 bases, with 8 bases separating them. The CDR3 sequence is CASSSTGQPQHF. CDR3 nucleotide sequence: TGTGCCAGCAGTTCCACAGGGCAGCCCCAGCATTTT.

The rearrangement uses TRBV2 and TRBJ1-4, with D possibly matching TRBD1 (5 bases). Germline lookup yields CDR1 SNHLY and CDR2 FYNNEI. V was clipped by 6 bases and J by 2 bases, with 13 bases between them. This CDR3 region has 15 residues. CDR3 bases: TGTGCCAGCAGCAAACGGGGGAGGACTAATGAAAAACTGTTTTTT. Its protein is CASSKRGRTNEKLFF.

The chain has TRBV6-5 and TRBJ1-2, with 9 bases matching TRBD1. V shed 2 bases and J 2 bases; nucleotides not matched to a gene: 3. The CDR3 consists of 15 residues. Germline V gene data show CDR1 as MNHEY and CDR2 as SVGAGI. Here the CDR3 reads CASSYGTGSNYGYTF. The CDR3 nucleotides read TGTGCCAGCAGTTACGGGACAGGGTCGAACTATGGCTACACCTTC.

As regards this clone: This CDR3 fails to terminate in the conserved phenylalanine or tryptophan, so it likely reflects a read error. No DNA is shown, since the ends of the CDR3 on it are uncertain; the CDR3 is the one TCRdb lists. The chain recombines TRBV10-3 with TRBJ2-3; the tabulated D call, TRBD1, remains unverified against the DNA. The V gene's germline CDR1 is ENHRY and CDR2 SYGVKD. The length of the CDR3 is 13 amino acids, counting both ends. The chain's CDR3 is CAISGQTGGTRWI.

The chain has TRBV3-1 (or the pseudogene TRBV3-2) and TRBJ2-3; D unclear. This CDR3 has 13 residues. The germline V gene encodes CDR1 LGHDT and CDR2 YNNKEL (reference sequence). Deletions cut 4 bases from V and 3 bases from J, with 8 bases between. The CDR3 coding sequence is TGTGCCAGCAGCCTATTAAATACAGATACGCAGTATTTT. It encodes CASSLLNTDTQYF.

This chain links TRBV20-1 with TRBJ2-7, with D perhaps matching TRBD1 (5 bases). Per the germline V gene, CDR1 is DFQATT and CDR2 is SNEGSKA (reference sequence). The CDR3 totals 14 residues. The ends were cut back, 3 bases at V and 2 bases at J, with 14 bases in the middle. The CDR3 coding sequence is TGCAGTGCTAGTCGTCCGCAAGGGGCCTACGAGCAGTACTTC. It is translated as CSASRPQGAYEQYF.

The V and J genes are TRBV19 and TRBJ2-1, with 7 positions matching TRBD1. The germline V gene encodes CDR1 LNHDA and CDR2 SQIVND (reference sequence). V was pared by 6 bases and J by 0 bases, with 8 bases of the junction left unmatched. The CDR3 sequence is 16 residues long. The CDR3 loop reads CASRPMTGSSYNEQFF. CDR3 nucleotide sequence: TGTGCCAGTAGGCCAATGACAGGGAGCTCCTACAATGAGCAGTTCTTC. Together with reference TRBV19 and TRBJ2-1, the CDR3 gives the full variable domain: DGGITQSPKYLFRKEGQNVTLSCEQNLNHDAMYWYRQDPGQGLRLIYYSQIVNDFQKGDIAEGYSVSREKKESFPLTVTSAQKNPTAFYLCASRPMTGSSYNEQFFGPGTRLTVL.

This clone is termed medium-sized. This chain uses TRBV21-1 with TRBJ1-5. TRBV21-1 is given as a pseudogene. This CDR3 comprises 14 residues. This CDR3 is CASRKRTSNQPQHF. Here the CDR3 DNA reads TGTGCCAGCAGAAAGCGGACTAGCAATCAGCCCCAGCATTTT.

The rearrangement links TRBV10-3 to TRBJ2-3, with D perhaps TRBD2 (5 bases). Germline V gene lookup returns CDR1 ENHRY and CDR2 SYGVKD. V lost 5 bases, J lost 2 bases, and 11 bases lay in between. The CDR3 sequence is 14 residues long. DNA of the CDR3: TGTGCCATCAGTCTCGGGGATACCACAGATACGCAGTATTTT. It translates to CAISLGDTTDTQYF.

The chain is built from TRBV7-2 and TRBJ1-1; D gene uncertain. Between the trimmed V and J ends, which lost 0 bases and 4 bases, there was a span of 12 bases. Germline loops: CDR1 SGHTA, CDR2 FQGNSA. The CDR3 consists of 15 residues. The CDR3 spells CASSLAFSASTEAFF. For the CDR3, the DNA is TGTGCCAGCAGCTTAGCGTTTAGCGCCTCCACTGAAGCTTTCTTT.